Following are 31 T cell receptor beta chains from one sample sequenced in a study of CD8 T cells in ankylosing spondylitis. Whole-study results and caveats: A TCR beta motif of eight or nine highly homologous variants seemed to mark ankylosing spondylitis blood.

Their cognate antigens are unknown. TCRdb reprocessed the 5' RACE reads via MiXCR and lists one record per CDR3 protein. This sample has over 700,000 distinct CDR3 sequences, with under 20% found just once. Input material: blood, either unsorted or a sorted T cell fraction (not recorded which). Receptors were obtained from a male donor with ankylosing spondylitis.

This clonotype was observed many times. The chain combines TRBV11-2 with TRBJ1-1, with 8 bases aligning to TRBD1. With V trimmed by 0 bases and J by 6 bases, 3 bases remained unmatched. Per the germline V gene, CDR1 is SGHAT and CDR2 is FQNNGV. CDR3 size: 14 residues. The CDR3 protein is CASSLEGRGPEAFF. The DNA for the CDR3 is TGTGCCAGCAGCTTAGAGGGCAGGGGGCCTGAAGCTTTCTTT.

As to this clonotype: It may be a read error: a sequence one base away is much more abundant. The chain couples TRBV10-3 to TRBJ2-7; unclear D gene. This CDR3 has 11 amino acids. CDR1 is ENHRY and CDR2 is SYGVKD in the germline V gene. With 2 bases removed from V and 2 bases from J, the gap between germline ends came to 1 base. The CDR3 protein is CAISEAYEQYF. CDR3 DNA: TGTGCCATCAGTGAGGCCTACGAGCAGTACTTC.

In its sample, this clonotype was seen a few times. The CDR3 loop is CASSSTSGSSGEQFF. DNA of the CDR3: TGTGCCAGCAGCTCGACTAGCGGGAGCTCCGGGGAGCAGTTCTTC. V usage is TRBV11-3 and J usage is TRBJ2-1, with TRBD2 matching 12 bases. The CDR3 runs to 15 residues. Per the germline V gene, CDR1 is SGHNT and CDR2 is YENEEA. J was trimmed by 10 bases and V by 4 bases; bases with no gene match: 8.

This clonotype was seen a handful of times. The rearrangement joins TRBV29-1 to TRBJ2-3; no definite D call. CDR3 length equals 10 residues. CDR1 and CDR2 from the germline V gene are SQVTM and ANQGSEA. This chain's CDR3 is CTTNTDTQYF. Here the CDR3 DNA reads TGCACCACTAACACAGATACGCAGTATTTT.

There are a few counts of this clonotype. V is TRBV29-1 and J is TRBJ2-5, with D perhaps matching TRBD1 (5 bases). The germline V gene encodes CDR1 SQVTM and CDR2 ANQGSEA. Trimming stripped 5 bases from V and 0 bases from J, with 16 bases between. The CDR3 totals 15 residues. DNA of the CDR3: TGCAGCGTTTCGCAGGGCGGTTGGTACCAAGAGACCCAGTACTTC. This translates into CSVSQGGWYQETQYF.

This clonotype was seen more than once but under ten times. J is TRBJ2-7 and V is TRBV2, with D tentatively TRBD1 (6 bases). This CDR3 region has 14 residues. Germline V gene data show CDR1 as SNHLY and CDR2 as FYNNEI. V was shortened by 6 bases and J by 2 bases, with 14 bases between the two germline ends. The CDR3 here is CASRTRGLTYEQYF. Here the CDR3 DNA reads TGTGCCAGCAGGACCAGGGGCCTGACCTACGAGCAGTACTTC.

This clonotype was picked up many times. The CDR3 bases are TGCGCCAGCAGCTACGGGGAGAGAGAAGATACGCAGTATTTT. Translating it yields CASSYGEREDTQYF. This chain links TRBV4-1 with TRBJ2-3; possibly TRBD2 for D (5 bases). From germline, CDR1 is MGHRA and CDR2 YSYEKL. The V gene lost 5 bases and the J gene lost 5 bases, with 14 bases spanning the gap. This CDR3 has 14 amino acids.

The table lists this clonotype with a few counts. The genes are TRBV7-9 and TRBJ1-1; 8 bases are a match to TRBD1. The CDR3 runs 14 residues. V shed 5 bases, J shed 10 bases, and the junction held 12 bases outside the gene matches. Germline V gene data show CDR1 as SEHNR and CDR2 as FQNEAQ (reference sequence). The DNA of the CDR3 is TGTGCCAGCAGCCCGGGACAGGCTTACGGAGGAGCTTTCTTT. Protein product: CASSPGQAYGGAFF.

This clonotype was detected only a few times. The gene calls are TRBV7-2 and TRBJ1-5; D ambiguous. There are 14 residues in the CDR3. CDR1 is SGHTA and CDR2 is FQGNSA in the germline V gene. V was shortened by 4 bases and J by 4 bases, with 11 bases between the two germline ends. The CDR3 here is CASSSRTVNQPQHF. CDR3 nucleotides: TGTGCCAGCAGCTCTCGTACAGTGAATCAGCCCCAGCATTTT. Complete variable domain (other parts from reference TRBV7-2 and TRBJ1-5): GAGVSQSPSNKVTEKGKDVELRCDPISGHTALYWYRQSLGQGLEFLIYFQGNSAPDKSGLPSDRFSAERTGGSVSTLTIQRTQQEDSAVYLCASSSRTVNQPQHFGDGTRLSIL.

CDR3 DNA sequence: TGTGCCAGCAGTTACTCCACAGGGGACCTCTTCTCCTACAATGAGCAGTTCTTC. Its protein product is CASSYSTGDLFSYNEQFF. This rearrangement joins TRBV6-2 or TRBV6-3 to TRBJ2-1, with 7 bases aligning to TRBD1. Germline values: CDR1 MNHEY, CDR2 SVGEGT. With V trimmed by 0 bases and J by 0 bases, 8 bases remained unmatched. This CDR3 region has 18 residues.

The chain recombines TRBV6-1 with TRBJ1-2; 8 bases are shared with TRBD1. Trimming removed 7 bases from V and 4 bases from J; junction bases left unmatched: 5. The germline CDR1 and CDR2 sequences are MNHNS and SASEGT. This CDR3 region has 13 residues. CDR3 in amino acids: CASTRQGTYGYTF. The CDR3 DNA reads as TGTGCCAGCACCCGACAGGGGACCTATGGCTACACCTTC.

The chain uses TRBV5-1 and TRBJ1-1; weak D call: TRBD1 (5 bases). The CDR3 has 14 amino acids. Germline CDR1 is SGHRS and CDR2 is YFSETQ. V lost 0 bases and J lost 4, with 10 bases in between. CDR3 protein: CASSLGQFLTEAFF. DNA of the CDR3: TGCGCCAGCAGCTTGGGACAGTTCCTCACTGAAGCTTTCTTT.

This clonotype has only a few counts. V and J are TRBV7-6 and TRBJ1-3; D is unclear. CDR3 size: 15 residues. Germline CDR1 SGHVS, CDR2 FNYEAQ. Deletions cut 9 bases from V and 1 base from J, with 16 bases between. The CDR3 here is CASQRETSSGNTIYF. The DNA for the CDR3 is TGTGCCAGTCAGAGGGAGACATCGTCTGGAAACACCATATATTTT.

The sample holds many counts of this clonotype. The genes are TRBV5-1 and TRBJ2-2, with D possibly matching TRBD1 (6 bases). The V end lost 5 bases, the J end lost 5 bases, and 10 bases lay between the germline ends. The V gene's germline CDR1 is SGHRS and CDR2 YFSETQ. CDR3 size: 13 residues. CDR3: CASSYTGTGELFF. The CDR3 DNA sequence: TGCGCCAGCAGTTATACAGGGACCGGGGAGCTGTTTTTT.

The V and J genes are TRBV20-1 and TRBJ2-3; tentatively, D is TRBD1 or TRBD2 (6 bases each). V lost 0 bases, J lost 1 base, and 11 bases lay in between. Looked up from germline, CDR1 is DFQATT and CDR2 is SNEGSKA (reference sequence). CDR3 length equals 15 residues. The CDR3 loop reads CSARDRGGRTDTQYF. In DNA form, the CDR3 reads TGCAGTGCTAGAGACAGGGGAGGACGCACAGATACGCAGTATTTT.

This clonotype was detected a few times. The chain links TRBV5-5 to TRBJ1-3; no reliable D call. Looked up from germline, CDR1 is SGHKS and CDR2 is YYEKEE (reference sequence). V lost 2 bases and J 0 bases, leaving 12 bases between the germline ends. The CDR3 is 16 residues long. This chain's CDR3 is CASSFTGLFSGNTIYF. The CDR3 region has the DNA TGTGCCAGCAGCTTCACGGGATTATTCTCTGGAAACACCATATATTTT.

The chain links TRBV12-3 or TRBV12-4 to TRBJ2-2, with D uncertain. V was pared by 7 bases and J by 3 bases, with 9 bases between. The CDR3 extends over 13 amino acids. The CDR3 loop is CASTRDHTGELFF. The DNA for the CDR3 is TGTGCCAGCACAAGAGACCACACCGGGGAGCTGTTTTTT.

This clonotype occurred many times. The CDR3 region has the DNA TGCGCCAGCAGCTTGGCAGCGGGGAATAATGAGCAGTTCTTC. It specifies CASSLAAGNNEQFF. The chain links TRBV5-1 to TRBJ2-1, with 7 bases fitting TRBD2. Germline CDR1 reads SGHRS; CDR2 reads YFSETQ. Trimming cost V 0 bases and J 7 bases; bases outside gene matches: 4. This CDR3 spans 14 amino acids.

This clonotype has just a few counts. The chain joins TRBV3-1 to TRBJ2-2; D ambiguous. The V end was cut by 1 base, the J end by 2 bases, with 14 bases between. The germline V gene has CDR1 LGHDT and CDR2 YNNKEL (reference sequence). This CDR3 comprises 17 residues. The CDR3 region is CASSQVRNPPNTGELFF. DNA for the CDR3: TGTGCCAGCAGCCAAGTTCGGAACCCCCCAAACACCGGGGAGCTGTTTTTT.

This clonotype occurred a few times. The chain links TRBV24-1 to TRBJ2-1, with 11 bases aligning to TRBD2. This CDR3 has 14 residues. CDR1 is KGHDR and CDR2 is SFDVKD in the germline V gene. Trimming took 10 bases from V and 3 from J; bases not matched to a gene: 4. As DNA, the CDR3 is TGTGCCACTGGGACTAGCGGAATCTACAATGAGCAGTTCTTC. It encodes CATGTSGIYNEQFF.

This clonotype appeared a few times. The chain combines TRBV20-1 with TRBJ1-2; D remains unclear. The CDR3 covers 13 residues. The V end was cut by 4 bases, the J end by 0 bases, with 9 bases between. Germline loops: CDR1 DFQATT, CDR2 SNEGSKA (reference sequence). CDR3 loop: CSAKIRANYGYTF. CDR3 bases: TGCAGTGCTAAAATTCGGGCTAACTATGGCTACACCTTC.

There are a few counts of this clonotype. The chain carries TRBV2 and TRBJ2-5; TRBD1 aligns across 7 bases. The germline V gene encodes CDR1 SNHLY and CDR2 FYNNEI. The length of the CDR3 is 15 residues. Unmatched junction bases numbered 7, after V lost 6 bases and J lost 0 bases. CDR3: CASRDPGQNQETQYF. The CDR3 nucleotides are TGTGCCAGCAGGGACCCGGGACAGAACCAAGAGACCCAGTACTTC.

In this sample, this clonotype turned up many times. This rearrangement joins TRBV5-1 to TRBJ1-1; possible D gene TRBD1, 6 bases. V lost 4 bases and J 1 base, leaving 14 bases between the germline ends. Germline values: CDR1 SGHRS, CDR2 YFSETQ. There are 15 residues in the CDR3. CDR3 region: CASSPDSRGNTEAFF. For the CDR3, the DNA is TGCGCCAGCAGCCCCGATAGCAGGGGGAACACTGAAGCTTTCTTT.

This clonotype turned up a few times. The chain recombines TRBV12-3 or TRBV12-4 with TRBJ1-1; TRBD1 might be the D (5 bases). The CDR3 extends over 13 amino acids. V dropped 6 bases and J dropped 7 bases, with 15 bases sitting between them. CDR3 nucleotide sequence: TGTGCCAGCAGGGGACCGAGGTCCCGTGAAGCTTTCTTT. Translating gives CASRGPRSREAFF.

The chain employs TRBV29-1 and TRBJ2-7, with 7 bases identical to TRBD1. CDR3 length: 14 amino acids. CDR1 SQVTM and CDR2 ANQGSEA come from the germline V gene. V shed 1 base and J 2 bases; nucleotides not matched to a gene: 5. DNA for the CDR3: TGCAGCGTTGAAGTCCGGGACAGTGCCTACGAGCAGTACTTC. It specifies CSVEVRDSAYEQYF.

This clonotype appeared many times. The chain recombines TRBV11-2 with TRBJ2-5; the D gene is possibly TRBD2 (5 bases). This CDR3 has 11 amino acids. The V and J ends lost 5 bases and 7 bases respectively, with 8 bases between them. From germline, CDR1 is SGHAT and CDR2 FQNNGV. The CDR3 DNA is TGTGCCAGCAGCCTAGGAGGGACCCAGTACTTC. Its translation: CASSLGGTQYF.

The genes are TRBV4-1 and TRBJ1-2; 7 bases are shared with TRBD1. Losses at the gene ends were 9 bases for V and 5 bases for J; bases not matched to a gene: 6. The CDR3 has 12 residues. The germline CDR1 and CDR2 sequences are MGHRA and YSYEKL. CDR3 nucleotides: TGCGCCAGTCAAGAGACAGGGTATGGCTACACCTTC. Translation: CASQETGYGYTF.

This chain links TRBV20-1 with TRBJ1-1, with D hard to call. The V end lost 0 bases, the J end lost 1 base, and 18 bases lay between the germline ends. The CDR3 runs 17 residues. Germline CDR1 DFQATT, CDR2 SNEGSKA (reference sequence). This CDR3 is CSARDRPGLSGNTEAFF. In DNA form, the CDR3 reads TGCAGTGCTAGAGATCGGCCAGGCCTCTCGGGGAACACTGAAGCTTTCTTT.

This clonotype turned up a few times. This sequence joins TRBV5-1 and TRBJ2-4; tentatively, D is TRBD2 (6 bases). The CDR3 consists of 14 residues. Between the trimmed V and J ends, which lost 5 bases and 4 bases, there was a span of 13 bases. Germline CDR1 and CDR2: SGHRS and YFSETQ. In DNA, the CDR3 is TGCGCCAGCAGTCCCGCGGGACCGAAAAACATTCAGTACTTC. This encodes CASSPAGPKNIQYF.

This clonotype was recorded many times. The chain couples TRBV12-3 or TRBV12-4 to TRBJ1-3; possible D gene TRBD1, 6 bases. This CDR3 comprises 16 residues. V was clipped by 3 bases and J by 0 bases, with 12 bases between them. For the CDR3, the DNA is TGTGCCAGCAGTTTTGGGGGGCTGTCCTCTGGAAACACCATATATTTT. Translated: CASSFGGLSSGNTIYF.

J is TRBJ2-7 and V is TRBV6-5; TRBD2 matches 12 bases. V lost 0 bases to trimming and J lost 2 bases; unmatched junction nucleotides: 5. The CDR3 covers 17 residues. Per the germline V gene, CDR1 is MNHEY and CDR2 is SVGAGI. The CDR3 bases are TGTGCCAGCAGTTACTCGACTAGCGGGAGTGATACCTACGAGCAGTACTTC. Its translation: CASSYSTSGSDTYEQYF.